These 26 T cell receptor beta chains were all obtained from the same sample, sequenced in a study of T cells expressing NK-cell markers. From its re-call of the 5' RACE reads, TCRdb lists each CDR3 protein once, without DNA. The sample totals about 110,000 distinct CDR3 sequences. The sequenced material came from blood T cells: a sorted CD56 or NKG2C T cell subset, CD4+ or CD8+ T cells, or bulk PBMC T cells (not recorded which). Every receptor here comes from a woman aged 18 to 75 in good health.

CDR3 sequence: CASSLYVRGVDGETQYF. The chain links TRBV12-3 or TRBV12-4 to TRBJ2-5; the TRBD1 assignment by TCRdb is unverifiable without DNA. The CDR3 totals 17 residues.

The V gene is TRBV10-3, the J gene TRBJ2-7; with no DNA, the TCRdb D assignment of TRBD2 cannot be verified. This CDR3 comprises 14 residues. In germline, CDR1 is ENHRY, CDR2 SYGVKD. The CDR3 loop is CASRGGTSSYEQYF.

The chain recombines TRBV19 with TRBJ1-1; checking the TCRdb D call of TRBD1 is not possible without DNA. There are 16 residues in the CDR3. Germline-derived CDR1 and CDR2 are LNHDA and SQIVND (reference sequence). CDR3 residues: CASSDRDRGLNTEAFF.

The rearrangement joins TRBV7-9 to TRBJ2-5; TCRdb's assignment of TRBD1 cannot be checked, as there is no DNA. Germline CDR1 and CDR2: SEHNR and FQNEAQ (reference sequence). This CDR3 has 16 residues. The CDR3 protein is CASSPTPGQGGETQYF.

V is TRBV9 and J is TRBJ2-7; TCRdb names TRBD1, which stays unverified in the absence of DNA. Germline V gene lookup returns CDR1 SGDLS and CDR2 YYNGEE. This CDR3 has 15 residues. The CDR3 loop is CASSPAAGDSYEQYF.

V usage is TRBV20-1 and J usage is TRBJ2-4; TCRdb's assignment of TRBD1 cannot be checked, as there is no DNA. Germline assignment: CDR1 DFQATT and CDR2 SNEGSKA (reference sequence). The CDR3 is made up of 15 amino acids. The CDR3 is CSARSGADAKNIQYF.

The genes are TRBV19 and TRBJ1-5. This CDR3 spans 15 amino acids. Looked up from germline, CDR1 is LNHDA and CDR2 is SQIVND (reference sequence). The CDR3 is CASTPMGGGNQPQHF.

This chain links TRBV6-2 or TRBV6-3 with TRBJ2-5; the TCRdb call, TRBD1, lacks DNA for checking. The CDR3 runs 16 residues. Germline CDR1 is MNHEY and CDR2 is SVGEGT. The CDR3: CASSPSPDRPQETQYF.

The rearrangement joins TRBV27 to TRBJ2-7; TCRdb's assignment of TRBD2 cannot be checked, as there is no DNA. This CDR3 has 16 residues. Germline CDR1 reads MNHEY; CDR2 reads SMNVEV (reference sequence). The CDR3 sequence: CASSLTGVAGLYEQYF.

V gene TRBV7-3 combines with J gene TRBJ1-1. The CDR3 has 16 residues. In germline, CDR1 is SGHTA, CDR2 FQGTGA. CDR3 protein: CASSPGRVAMNTEAFF.

This chain connects TRBV29-1 to TRBJ2-1; the D call of TRBD2 rests on TCRdb alone, since no DNA is present to check it. CDR3 length: 12 amino acids. Germline-derived CDR1 and CDR2 are SQVTM and ANQGSEA. CDR3 region: CSVFLAGWEQFF.

The chain joins TRBV27 to TRBJ2-3; with no DNA, the TCRdb D assignment of TRBD1 cannot be verified. The CDR3 totals 17 residues. CDR1 and CDR2 (germline): MNHEY, SMNVEV (reference sequence). The CDR3 spells CASSFFLGQGSPDTQYF.

This chain connects TRBV27 to TRBJ2-7; TCRdb lists TRBD1, though no DNA is available to test this call. Germline V gene sequence: CDR1 MNHEY, CDR2 SMNVEV (reference sequence). The CDR3 is 13 amino acids. The CDR3 reads CASTDPLTYEQYF.

This CDR3 is CASSLGREKLFF. V and J are TRBV7-8 and TRBJ1-4. The CDR3 contains 12 residues. Germline values: CDR1 SGHVS, CDR2 FQNEAQ.

The rearrangement joins TRBV6-2 or TRBV6-3 to TRBJ2-5. The CDR3 is 13 residues long. Germline V gene data show CDR1 as MNHEY and CDR2 as SVGEGT. CDR3 amino acids: CAIAAASQETQYF.

The V gene is TRBV7-9, the J gene TRBJ2-1. Germline V lookup: CDR1 SEHNR, CDR2 FQNEAQ (reference sequence). The length of the CDR3 is 13 residues. This chain's CDR3 is CASRLTRYNEQFF.

This chain links TRBV4-3 with TRBJ2-1; absent DNA, TCRdb's TRBD2 call cannot be checked. Per the germline V gene, CDR1 is LGHNA and CDR2 is YSLEER. The CDR3 covers 17 residues. The CDR3 spells CASSQGSSGISYNEQFF.

This chain joins TRBV20-1 and TRBJ2-7; there is no DNA to check the TCRdb D call of TRBD2. The CDR3 loop spans 15 amino acids. Germline values: CDR1 DFQATT, CDR2 SNEGSKA (reference sequence). CDR3 sequence reads: CSASLAVIPTYEQYF.

The J gene is TRBJ1-2, the V gene TRBV29-1. The CDR3 is made up of 14 amino acids. The germline V gene encodes CDR1 SQVTM and CDR2 ANQGSEA. The CDR3 region is CSVEGRAPLYGYTF.

The chain uses TRBV28 and TRBJ2-2; the TRBD1 assignment by TCRdb is unverifiable without DNA. Germline assignment: CDR1 MDHEN and CDR2 SYDVKM. This CDR3 contains 15 residues. CDR3 region: CASSFRGPYTGELFF.

The V gene is TRBV20-1, the J gene TRBJ2-7; TCRdb proposes TRBD2, but this gene call is untestable without DNA. Germline CDR1 and CDR2: DFQATT and SNEGSKA (reference sequence). The CDR3 runs 17 residues. This chain's CDR3 is CSARDLASGFSSYEQYF.

The chain combines TRBV5-1 with TRBJ2-2; TCRdb's D call of TRBD2 is untestable without DNA. Germline V gene lookup returns CDR1 SGHRS and CDR2 YFSETQ. The CDR3 sequence is 17 residues long. The CDR3: CASSLEGGASGTGELFF.

The chain carries TRBV19 and TRBJ2-1. Germline V gene lookup returns CDR1 LNHDA and CDR2 SQIVND (reference sequence). This CDR3 is 15 amino acids long. The CDR3 loop is CASSIAQSSYNEQFF.

The chain joins TRBV24-1 to TRBJ1-2. This CDR3 is 13 amino acids long. CDR1 is KGHDR, CDR2 SFDVKD, per germline. This CDR3 is CATSGTDSYGYTF.

The gene calls are TRBV12-3 or TRBV12-4 and TRBJ1-1; TCRdb outputs TRBD1, but without DNA this stays unchecked. The CDR3 sequence is 12 residues long. CDR3 residues: CASVPGGTEAFF.

The rearrangement links TRBV7-8 to TRBJ2-3. Germline CDR1 SGHVS, CDR2 FQNEAQ. The CDR3 is made up of 12 amino acids. CDR3 in amino acids: CASRPLWDTQYF.